The 26 T cell receptor beta chains below come from one sample, sequenced in a study of PD-L1 blockade in urothelial cancer. The time point: pretreatment peripheral blood. Produced via immunoSEQ multiplex PCR; TCRdb's table is partial and in-frame only. The table records 100,000 to 150,000 clones, about 88% of them present only once. The source was PBMCs, collected around atezolizumab (anti-PD-L1) treatment. The receptor source for this set is a man aged 50 or older with urothelial cancer.

This chain joins TRBV28 and TRBJ1-1; 7 bases line up with TRBD1. The CDR3 has 12 residues. Per the germline V gene, CDR1 is MDHEN and CDR2 is SYDVKM. With V trimmed by 6 bases and J by 13 bases, 11 bases remained unmatched. The DNA for the CDR3 is TGTGCCAGCAGGTCCCCGGGACAGAAGAGTTTCTTT. This translates into CASRSPGQKSFF.

The rearrangement links TRBV6-1 to TRBJ1-2, with a weak D call TRBD1 (6 bases). V shed 0 bases and J shed 3 bases, with 11 bases lying between them. CDR3 size: 15 residues. Germline lookup yields CDR1 MNHNS and CDR2 SASEGT. The CDR3 loop is CASSEAFQGHYGYTF. The CDR3 bases are TGTGCCAGCAGTGAAGCGTTTCAGGGGCACTATGGCTACACCTTC.

The rearrangement links TRBV4-1 to TRBJ1-1; D not certain. Trimming cost V 1 base and J 3 bases, with 9 bases left between them. The CDR3 extends over 14 amino acids. Germline V gene lookup returns CDR1 MGHRA and CDR2 YSYEKL. Here the CDR3 DNA reads TGCGCCAGCAGCCAAGTCCGGGGTTACACTGAAGCTTTCTTT. Amino acid sequence: CASSQVRGYTEAFF.

V is TRBV5-1 and J is TRBJ1-6; D unclear. CDR3 size: 16 residues. V was trimmed by 0 bases and J by 2 bases, leaving 9 bases between them. Germline CDR1 and CDR2: SGHRS and YFSETQ. This chain's CDR3 is CASSLDPSAYNSPLHF. The CDR3 bases are TGCGCCAGCAGCTTGGACCCAAGCGCCTATAATTCACCCCTCCACTTT.

The rearrangement links TRBV7-8 to TRBJ2-3, with 7 bases identical to TRBD2. J gave up 13 bases and V 1 base, and 8 bases lay outside the gene matches. In germline, CDR1 is SGHVS, CDR2 FQNEAQ. The CDR3 spans 13 residues. The CDR3 nucleotides are TGTGCCAGCAGCTTAGAATCGTCTAGCGGAAAGTATTTT. Translation: CASSLESSSGKYF.

In regard to this clone: The sample carries other DNA sequences with the same CDR3. V gene TRBV6-5 combines with J gene TRBJ1-2; no clear D gene. Germline V gives CDR1 MNHEY, CDR2 SVGAGI. The CDR3 length is 13 residues. Trimming took off 0 bases at V and 6 bases at J, with 8 bases between the two ends. For the CDR3, the DNA is TGTGCCAGCAGTTACTCGCTGAGGGATGGCTACACCTTC. This gives the protein CASSYSLRDGYTF.

The CDR3 sequence: CSAPTRAEAFF. The CDR3 DNA is TGCAGTGCCCCGACGAGGGCTGAAGCTTTCTTT. The chain has TRBV20-1 and TRBJ1-1; D gene uncertain. V gave up 6 bases and J gave up 6 bases, with 11 bases separating them. CDR3 length: 11 amino acids. Germline V CDR1 and CDR2: DFQATT, SNEGSKA (reference sequence).

The chain recombines TRBV9 with TRBJ2-7, with TRBD2 identical over 8 bases. Per the germline V gene, CDR1 is SGDLS and CDR2 is YYNGEE. This CDR3 region has 15 residues. V shed 3 bases, J shed 2 bases, and the junction held 7 bases outside the gene matches. The CDR3 DNA follows: TGTGCCAGCAGCGAAGCGGGAGATTTAACCTACGAGCAGTACTTC. Encoded protein: CASSEAGDLTYEQYF.

This chain connects TRBV5-4 to TRBJ2-1; D is perhaps TRBD2 (6 bases). Germline V gene data show CDR1 as SGHNT and CDR2 as YYREEE (reference sequence). This CDR3 contains 15 residues. V lost 1 base and J lost 9, with 17 bases in between. The DNA of the CDR3 is TGTGCCAGCAGCTTGTCGACTAGAGGATCGGGTGAGCAGTTCTTC. Amino acids: CASSLSTRGSGEQFF.

At least ten counts were recorded for this clone. V and J are TRBV5-5 and TRBJ1-1; D not certain. The ends were cut back, 0 bases at V and 4 bases at J, with 10 bases in the middle. The length of the CDR3 is 14 residues. Germline V gives CDR1 SGHKS, CDR2 YYEKEE (reference sequence). The CDR3 coding sequence is TGTGCCAGCAGCTTGGTGGGGAGGAGCACTGAAGCTTTCTTT. Translation: CASSLVGRSTEAFF.

This clone occurred once. The gene calls are TRBV6-5 and TRBJ2-5; TRBD1 matches at 9 bases. CDR3 size: 14 residues. The germline V gene has CDR1 MNHEY and CDR2 SVGAGI. Unmatched junction bases numbered 7, after V lost 6 bases and J lost 5 bases. CDR3 DNA: TGTGCCAGCAGGCCACAGGGGGCTTGGGAGACCCAGTACTTC. Protein sequence: CASRPQGAWETQYF.

The chain links TRBV9 to TRBJ2-3; D possibly corresponds to TRBD2 (5 bases). Germline CDR1 is SGDLS and CDR2 is YYNGEE. Trimming pared 0 bases from V and 6 bases from J, leaving 11 bases between. This CDR3 is built from 14 residues. The CDR3 bases are TGTGCCAGCAGCGTAGGTCCGGACTCGGATACGCAGTATTTT. The encoded protein is CASSVGPDSDTQYF.

The chain employs TRBV28 and TRBJ2-7, with unresolved D. The CDR3 is 13 residues long. The germline CDR1 and CDR2 sequences are MDHEN and SYDVKM. V gave up 5 bases and J gave up 0 bases, with 8 bases separating them. The CDR3 spells CASSLVPSYEQYF. Written as DNA, the CDR3 is TGTGCCAGCAGTCTAGTCCCCTCCTACGAGCAGTACTTC.

The chain has TRBV7-2 and TRBJ1-1; D is ambiguous. The V end lost 0 bases, the J end lost 8 bases, and 7 bases lay between the germline ends. In germline, CDR1 is SGHTA, CDR2 FQGNSA. The CDR3 loop spans 12 amino acids. CDR3 amino acids: CASSLARQEAFF. CDR3 in DNA: TGTGCCAGCAGCTTAGCGAGGCAGGAAGCTTTCTTT.

CDR3 nucleotides: TGTGCCAGCTCACCTCCCGGGACAGGGGTTCAGCCCCAGCATTTT. Translated, it gives CASSPPGTGVQPQHF. This chain links TRBV18 with TRBJ1-5; TRBD1 aligns across 10 bases. The CDR3 is 15 amino acids. V lost 3 bases and J lost 6; bases outside the gene matches: 5. CDR1 is KGHSH and CDR2 is LQKENI in the germline V gene.

V gene TRBV18 combines with J gene TRBJ2-7, with D possibly TRBD1 on 6 matching bases. The CDR3 extends over 14 amino acids. The germline V gene has CDR1 KGHSH and CDR2 LQKENI. Trimming took off 0 bases at V and 3 bases at J, with 9 bases between the two ends. This chain's CDR3 is CASSPPGRGYEQYF. The CDR3, as DNA: TGTGCCAGCTCACCACCGGGCAGGGGCTACGAGCAGTACTTC.

The chain carries TRBV15 and TRBJ1-5; D may be TRBD1 (5 bases). The CDR3 length is 14 residues. Trimming took 4 bases from V and 7 from J, leaving 14 bases between them. Per the germline V gene, CDR1 is LNHNV and CDR2 is YYDKDF (reference sequence). The CDR3 region is CATSISTVKQPQHF. The DNA for the CDR3 is TGTGCCACCAGCATTTCGACAGTCAAACAGCCCCAGCATTTT.

This chain connects TRBV6-1 to TRBJ2-3; possible D gene TRBD1, 5 bases. Trimming removed 8 bases from V and 4 bases from J, with 13 bases in between. The germline CDR1 and CDR2 sequences are MNHNS and SASEGT. This CDR3 spans 13 amino acids. CDR3 DNA sequence: TGTGCCAGCCTACCCAGGGTTTCAGATACGCAGTATTTT. This translates into CASLPRVSDTQYF.

J is TRBJ2-3 and V is TRBV18; no reliable D call. Germline V gives CDR1 KGHSH, CDR2 LQKENI. The CDR3 sequence is 13 residues long. The V gene lost 0 bases and the J gene lost 4 bases, with 5 bases spanning the gap. The CDR3 DNA sequence: TGTGCCAGCTCACCACCTAACTCAGATACGCAGTATTTT. This codes for CASSPPNSDTQYF.

This chain links TRBV5-4 with TRBJ2-5; weak D call: TRBD2 (6 bases). CDR1 is SGHNT and CDR2 is YYREEE in the germline V gene (reference sequence). There are 13 residues in the CDR3. Trimming took 7 bases from V and 3 from J, leaving 13 bases between them. The CDR3: CASGNRREETQYF. The DNA for the CDR3 is TGTGCCAGCGGCAACCGGAGGGAAGAGACCCAGTACTTC.

The chain has TRBV4-1 and TRBJ1-5; D uncertain. The CDR3 has 13 amino acids. V was pared by 4 bases and J by 3 bases, with 7 bases between. Germline V gene data show CDR1 as MGHRA and CDR2 as YSYEKL. DNA of the CDR3: TGCGCCAGCAGCCGGAGGGACAATCAGCCCCAGCATTTT. Translating it yields CASSRRDNQPQHF.

There are a few counts of this clone. The rearrangement joins TRBV7-9 to TRBJ2-2; 12 nucleotides line up with TRBD2. The germline gives CDR1 SEHNR, CDR2 FQNEAQ (reference sequence). The CDR3 sequence is 16 residues long. V was clipped by 5 bases and J by 1 base; unmatched bases: 2. CDR3 coding DNA: TGTGCCAGCAGCCGGGGACTAGCGGGGAACACCGGGGAGCTGTTTTTT. Its translation: CASSRGLAGNTGELFF.

This sequence joins TRBV29-1 and TRBJ1-3; weak D call: TRBD1 (6 bases). Looked up from germline, CDR1 is SQVTM and CDR2 is ANQGSEA. V lost 6 bases to trimming and J lost 1 base, with 10 bases between them. The CDR3 is made up of 13 amino acids. CDR3 amino acids: CSVEQGSGNTIYF. The CDR3 DNA reads as TGCAGCGTAGAACAGGGATCTGGAAACACCATATATTTT.

Points on this clone: At one end the junction does not follow the germline gene, possibly because of a read error. The chain couples TRBV15 to TRBJ2-7; D possibly corresponds to TRBD2 (6 bases). Germline-derived CDR1 and CDR2 are LNHNV and YYDKDF (reference sequence). The CDR3 has 13 residues. The CDR3 protein is CATSRDLVGRGHF. CDR3 DNA sequence: TGTGCCACCAGCAGAGATTTGGTCGGGAGAGGGCACTTC.

The rearrangement joins TRBV6-1 to TRBJ1-2; D is possibly TRBD1 (5 bases). CDR1 and CDR2 from the germline V gene are MNHNS and SASEGT. V lost 4 bases and J 7 bases, leaving 22 bases between the germline ends. This CDR3 has 16 residues. The CDR3 sequence: CASSARDGHRFSGYTF. DNA for the CDR3: TGTGCCAGCAGTGCTCGAGACGGACACCGGTTTAGTGGCTACACCTTC.

The chain employs TRBV6-5 and TRBJ2-2; 7 bases are a match to TRBD1. Looked up from germline, CDR1 is MNHEY and CDR2 is SVGAGI. The ends lost 6 bases at V and 6 bases at J; junction bases unmatched: 7. This CDR3 contains 14 residues. CDR3 nucleotides: TGTGCCAGCAGACCGACAGGGTTCGCCGGGGAGCTGTTTTTT. It translates to CASRPTGFAGELFF.